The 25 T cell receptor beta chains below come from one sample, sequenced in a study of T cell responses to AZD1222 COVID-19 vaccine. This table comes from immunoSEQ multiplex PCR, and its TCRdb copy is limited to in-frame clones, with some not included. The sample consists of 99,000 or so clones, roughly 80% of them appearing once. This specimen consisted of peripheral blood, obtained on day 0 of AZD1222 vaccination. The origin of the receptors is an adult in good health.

CDR3 residues: CASRQSGGDQPQHF. As DNA, the CDR3 is TGTGCCAGCAGACAATCAGGGGGCGATCAGCCCCAGCATTTT. The rearrangement links TRBV6-5 to TRBJ1-5; 8 bases align to TRBD1. The germline gives CDR1 MNHEY, CDR2 SVGAGI. CDR3 length: 14 amino acids. Trimming at V came to 6 bases and at J to 5 bases, leaving 6 bases not matched to a gene.

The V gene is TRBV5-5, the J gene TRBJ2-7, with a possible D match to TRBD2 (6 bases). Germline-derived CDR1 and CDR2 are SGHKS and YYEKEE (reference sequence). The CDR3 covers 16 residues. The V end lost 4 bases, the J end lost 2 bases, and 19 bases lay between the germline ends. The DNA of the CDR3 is TGTGCCAGCAGCGAAACGGTGGGGGGAAGTCCCTACGAGCAGTACTTC. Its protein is CASSETVGGSPYEQYF.

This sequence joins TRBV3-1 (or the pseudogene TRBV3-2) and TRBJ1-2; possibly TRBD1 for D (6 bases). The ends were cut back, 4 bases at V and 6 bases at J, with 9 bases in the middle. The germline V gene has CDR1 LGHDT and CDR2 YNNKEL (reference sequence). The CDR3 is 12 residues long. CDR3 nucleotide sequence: TGTGCCAGCAGCCCCGGACAGCATGGCTACACCTTC. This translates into CASSPGQHGYTF.

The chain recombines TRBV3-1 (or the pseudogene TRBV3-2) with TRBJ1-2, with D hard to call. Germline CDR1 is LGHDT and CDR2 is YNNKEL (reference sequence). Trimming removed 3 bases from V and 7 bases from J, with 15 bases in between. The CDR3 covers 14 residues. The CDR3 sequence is CASSHLDGQGGYTF. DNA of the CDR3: TGTGCCAGCAGCCACCTCGACGGGCAAGGTGGCTACACCTTC.

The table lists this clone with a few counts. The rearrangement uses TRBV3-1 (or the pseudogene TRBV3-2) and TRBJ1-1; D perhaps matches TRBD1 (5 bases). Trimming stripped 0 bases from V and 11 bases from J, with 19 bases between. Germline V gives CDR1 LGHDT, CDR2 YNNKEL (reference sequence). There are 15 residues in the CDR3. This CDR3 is CASSQDSSRARGAFF. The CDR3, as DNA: TGTGCCAGCAGCCAAGATTCTTCCAGGGCGCGCGGCGCTTTCTTT.

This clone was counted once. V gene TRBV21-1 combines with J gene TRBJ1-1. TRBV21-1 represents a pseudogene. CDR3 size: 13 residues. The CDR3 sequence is CASSNWGNTEAFF. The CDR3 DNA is TGTGCCAGCAGCAACTGGGGGAACACTGAAGCTTTCTTT.

CDR3 DNA: TGTGCCAGTAAAAGGGGGACCGGGACAGCAGAAAACATTCAGTACTTC. It specifies CASKRGTGTAENIQYF. The chain is built from TRBV19 and TRBJ2-4; 7 bases are a match to TRBD1. The germline V gene encodes CDR1 LNHDA and CDR2 SQIVND (reference sequence). The CDR3 is 16 amino acids. V lost 7 bases and J lost 5; bases outside the gene matches: 14.

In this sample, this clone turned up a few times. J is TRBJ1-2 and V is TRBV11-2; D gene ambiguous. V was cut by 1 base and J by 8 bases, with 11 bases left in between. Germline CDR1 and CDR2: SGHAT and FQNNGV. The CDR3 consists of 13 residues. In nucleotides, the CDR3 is TGTGCCAGCAGCTTAGTGGCCCGGGCCGGCTACACCTTC. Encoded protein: CASSLVARAGYTF.

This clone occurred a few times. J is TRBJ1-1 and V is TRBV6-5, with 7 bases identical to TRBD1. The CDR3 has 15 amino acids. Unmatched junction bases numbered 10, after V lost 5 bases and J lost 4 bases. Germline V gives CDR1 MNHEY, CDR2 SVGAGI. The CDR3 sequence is CASSLRQGLVTEAFF. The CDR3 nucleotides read TGTGCCAGCAGTCTTCGACAGGGATTGGTCACTGAAGCTTTCTTT.

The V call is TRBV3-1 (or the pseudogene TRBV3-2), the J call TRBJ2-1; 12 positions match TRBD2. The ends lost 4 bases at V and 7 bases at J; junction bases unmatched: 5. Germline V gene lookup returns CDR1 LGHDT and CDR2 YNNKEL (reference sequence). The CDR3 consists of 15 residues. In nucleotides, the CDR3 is TGTGCCAGCAGCCCTGGACTAGCGGGGTCGAATGAGCAGTTCTTC. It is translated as CASSPGLAGSNEQFF.

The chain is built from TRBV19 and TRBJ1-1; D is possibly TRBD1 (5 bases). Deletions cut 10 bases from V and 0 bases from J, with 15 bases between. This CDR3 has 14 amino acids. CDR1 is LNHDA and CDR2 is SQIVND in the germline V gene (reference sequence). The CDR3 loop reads CATWGKIMNTEAFF. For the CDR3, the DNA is TGTGCCACCTGGGGCAAGATCATGAACACTGAAGCTTTCTTT. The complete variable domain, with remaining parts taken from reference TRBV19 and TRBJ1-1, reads DGGITQSPKYLFRKEGQNVTLSCEQNLNHDAMYWYRQDPGQGLRLIYYSQIVNDFQKGDIAEGYSVSREKKESFPLTVTSAQKNPTAFYLCATWGKIMNTEAFFGQGTRLTVV.

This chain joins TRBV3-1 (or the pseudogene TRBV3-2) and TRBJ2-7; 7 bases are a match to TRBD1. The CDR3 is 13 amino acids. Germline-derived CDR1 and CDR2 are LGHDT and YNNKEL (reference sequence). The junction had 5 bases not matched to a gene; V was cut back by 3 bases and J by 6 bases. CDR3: CASSQVTGLEQYF. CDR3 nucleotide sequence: TGTGCCAGCAGCCAGGTGACAGGGCTCGAGCAGTACTTC.

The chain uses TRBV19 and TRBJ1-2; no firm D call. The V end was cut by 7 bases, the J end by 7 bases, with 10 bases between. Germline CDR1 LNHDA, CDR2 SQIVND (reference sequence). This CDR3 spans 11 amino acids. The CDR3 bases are TGTGCCAGTATGGAGTTAGGTGGCTACACCTTC. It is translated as CASMELGGYTF.

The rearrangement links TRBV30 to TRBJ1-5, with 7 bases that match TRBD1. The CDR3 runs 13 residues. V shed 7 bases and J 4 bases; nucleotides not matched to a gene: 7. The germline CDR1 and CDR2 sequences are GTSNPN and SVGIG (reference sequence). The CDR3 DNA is TGTGCCTTAAGGACAGGATGGAATCAGCCCCAGCATTTT. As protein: CALRTGWNQPQHF.

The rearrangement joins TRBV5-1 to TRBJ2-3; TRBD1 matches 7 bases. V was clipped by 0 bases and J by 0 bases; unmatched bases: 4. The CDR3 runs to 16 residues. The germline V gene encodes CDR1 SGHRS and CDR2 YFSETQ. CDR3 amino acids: CASSLADRTSTDTQYF. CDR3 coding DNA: TGCGCCAGCAGCTTGGCGGACAGGACTAGCACAGATACGCAGTATTTT.

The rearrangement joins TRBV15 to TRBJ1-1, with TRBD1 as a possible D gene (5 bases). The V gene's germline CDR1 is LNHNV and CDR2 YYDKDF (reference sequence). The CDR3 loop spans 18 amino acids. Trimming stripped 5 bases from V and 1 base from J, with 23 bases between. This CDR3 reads CATSGMHRTRFPNTEAFF. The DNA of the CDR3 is TGTGCCACCAGCGGAATGCACAGGACTCGTTTTCCGAACACTGAAGCTTTCTTT.

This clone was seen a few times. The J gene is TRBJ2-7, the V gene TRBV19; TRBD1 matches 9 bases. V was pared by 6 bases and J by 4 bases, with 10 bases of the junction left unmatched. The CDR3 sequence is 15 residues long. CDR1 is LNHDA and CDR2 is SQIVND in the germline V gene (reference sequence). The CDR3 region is CASRPLDRGTYEQYF. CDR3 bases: TGTGCCAGTAGACCATTGGACAGGGGCACTTACGAGCAGTACTTC.

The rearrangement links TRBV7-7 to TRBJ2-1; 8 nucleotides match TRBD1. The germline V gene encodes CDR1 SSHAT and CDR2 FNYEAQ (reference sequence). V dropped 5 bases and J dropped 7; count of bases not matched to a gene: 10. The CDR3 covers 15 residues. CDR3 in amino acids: CASSPLDRVDNEQFF. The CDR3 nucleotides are TGTGCCAGCAGCCCACTGGACAGGGTGGATAATGAGCAGTTCTTC.

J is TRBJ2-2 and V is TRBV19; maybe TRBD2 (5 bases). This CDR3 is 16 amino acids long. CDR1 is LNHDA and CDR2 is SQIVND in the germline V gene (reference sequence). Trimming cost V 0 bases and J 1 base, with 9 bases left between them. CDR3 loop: CASSIDLGGNTGELFF. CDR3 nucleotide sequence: TGTGCCAGTAGTATAGATCTCGGAGGGAACACCGGGGAGCTGTTTTTT.

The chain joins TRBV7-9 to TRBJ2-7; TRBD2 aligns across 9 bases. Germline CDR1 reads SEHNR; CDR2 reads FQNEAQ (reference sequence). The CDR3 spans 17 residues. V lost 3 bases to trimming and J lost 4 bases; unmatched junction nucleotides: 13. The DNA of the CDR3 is TGTGCCAGCAGCTTCAGCGGCGGGGGGGCCGGTTGGTACGAGCAGTACTTC. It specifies CASSFSGGGAGWYEQYF.

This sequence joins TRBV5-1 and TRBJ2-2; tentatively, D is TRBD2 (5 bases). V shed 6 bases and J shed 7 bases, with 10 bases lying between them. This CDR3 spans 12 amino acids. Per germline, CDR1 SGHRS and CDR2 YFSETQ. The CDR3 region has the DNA TGCGCCAGCAACATGAGGGACGGGGAGCTGTTTTTT. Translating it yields CASNMRDGELFF.

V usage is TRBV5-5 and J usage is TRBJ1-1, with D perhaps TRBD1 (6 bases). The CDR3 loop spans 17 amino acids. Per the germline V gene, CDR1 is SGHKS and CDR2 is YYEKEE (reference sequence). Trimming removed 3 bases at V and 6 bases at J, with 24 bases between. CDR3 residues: CASSSRGRGPFLAEAFF. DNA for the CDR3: TGTGCCAGCAGCTCCAGAGGCAGGGGACCTTTTCTGGCTGAAGCTTTCTTT. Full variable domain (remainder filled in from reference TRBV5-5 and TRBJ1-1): DAGVTQSPTHLIKTRGQQVTLRCSPISGHKSVSWYQQVLGQGPQFIFQYYEKEERGRGNFPDRFSARQFPNYSSELNVNALLLGDSALYLCASSSRGRGPFLAEAFFGQGTRLTVV.

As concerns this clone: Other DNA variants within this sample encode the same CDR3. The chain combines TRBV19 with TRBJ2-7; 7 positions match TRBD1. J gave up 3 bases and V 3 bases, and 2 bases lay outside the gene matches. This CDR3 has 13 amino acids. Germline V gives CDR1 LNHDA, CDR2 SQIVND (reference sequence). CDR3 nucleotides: TGTGCCAGTAGTATGGGGACAGTCTACGAGCAGTACTTC. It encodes CASSMGTVYEQYF.

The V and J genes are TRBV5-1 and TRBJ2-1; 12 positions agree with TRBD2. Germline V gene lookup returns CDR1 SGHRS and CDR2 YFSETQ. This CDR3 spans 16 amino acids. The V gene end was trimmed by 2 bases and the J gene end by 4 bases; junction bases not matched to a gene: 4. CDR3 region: CASSFTGTSGYNEQFF. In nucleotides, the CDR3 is TGCGCCAGCAGCTTTACCGGGACTAGCGGGTACAATGAGCAGTTCTTC.

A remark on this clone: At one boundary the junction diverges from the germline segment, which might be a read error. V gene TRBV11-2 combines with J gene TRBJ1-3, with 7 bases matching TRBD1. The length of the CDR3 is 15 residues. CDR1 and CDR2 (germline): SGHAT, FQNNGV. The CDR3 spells CASSLEQGPGNTIYF. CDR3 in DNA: TGTGCCAGCAGCTTAGAACAGGGGCCTGGAAACACTATATATTTT.